This T cell receptor (beta chain) came from a study of CD8 T cells in Susac syndrome. The multiple sclerosis control group was made up of treatment-naive patients with stable or active relapsing-remitting disease. Germline loops: CDR1 MGHRA, CDR2 YSYEKL. CDR3 size: 15 residues. V was cut by 0 bases and J by 5 bases, with 13 bases left in between. RNA totalling about 0.5 to 1 ug underwent reverse transcription with random hexamers. It was immunoSEQ multiplex PCR that amplified TCR beta CDR3 across 54 Vbeta and 13 Jbeta. From the immunoSEQ multiplex PCR reads, TCRdb called clonotypes with MiXCR, one entry per CDR3 protein. The data contain 400,000 or so distinct CDR3 sequences, 75% to 90% of them singletons.

The sequence came from a human donor with multiple sclerosis. The sequenced material came from CD8+ T cells from PBMCs. The chain has TRBV4-1 and TRBJ2-5; no clear D. The CDR3 reads CASSQDQSTWETQYF. For the CDR3, the DNA is TGCGCCAGCAGCCAAGATCAGAGTACGTGGGAGACCCAGTACTTC.